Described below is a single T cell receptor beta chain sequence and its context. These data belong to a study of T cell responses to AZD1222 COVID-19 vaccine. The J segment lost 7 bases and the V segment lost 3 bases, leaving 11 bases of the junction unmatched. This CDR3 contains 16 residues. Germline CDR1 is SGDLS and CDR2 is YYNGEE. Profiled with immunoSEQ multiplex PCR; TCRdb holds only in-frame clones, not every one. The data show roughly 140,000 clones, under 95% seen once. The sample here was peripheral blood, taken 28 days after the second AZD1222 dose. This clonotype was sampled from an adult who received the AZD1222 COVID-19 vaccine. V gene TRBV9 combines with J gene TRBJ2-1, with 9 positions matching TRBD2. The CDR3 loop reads CASSAFASGISNEQFF. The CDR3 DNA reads TGTGCCAGCAGCGCCTTTGCTAGCGGGATATCTAATGAGCAGTTCTTC.